A selection of T cell receptor beta chains follows, all from one sample in a study of blood T cell repertoires in COVID-19. Profiled with immunoSEQ multiplex PCR; TCRdb holds only in-frame clones, not every one. This repertoire shows some 45,000 clones, 65% to 85% found once; its top ten account for 8% to 10%. Sequencing was carried out using peripheral blood. The receptors here all came from a man aged 80 or over in a cohort sampled during active COVID-19. CDR3s include the opening cysteine and the closing phenylalanine or tryptophan. Fields, in order: clone size, V gene, J gene, D gene, CDR3 protein, CDR3 DNA. The D gene is left open where the match is weak. A clone size is listed for some rows: how often the clone was seen (once, few, many), or a class if it is expanded.

>.|TRBV10-3|TRBJ2-2|.
CAISERGIGTGELFF
TGTGCCATCAGTGAAAGAGGAATCGGCACCGGGGAGCTGTTTTTT
>.|TRBV5-1|TRBJ2-7|.
CASSLGETLGEQYF
TGCGCCAGCAGCTTGGGGGAGACCCTGGGGGAGCAGTACTTC
>.|TRBV10-2|TRBJ1-5|.
CASSVQVYQPQHF
TGCGCCAGCAGTGTACAGGTATATCAGCCCCAGCATTTT
>.|TRBV5-4|TRBJ2-7|.
CASSLGIHPKGAYEQYF
TGTGCCAGCAGCTTGGGAATTCACCCGAAGGGAGCCTACGAGCAGTACTTC
>.|TRBV28|TRBJ2-5|TRBD2
CASSGAGGGETQYF
TGTGCCAGCAGTGGAGCGGGGGGCGGGGAGACCCAGTACTTC
>.|TRBV6-6|TRBJ2-7|TRBD2
CASRQTSGRIHEQYF
TGTGCCAGCAGGCAGACTAGCGGGAGGATCCACGAGCAGTACTTC
>.|TRBV24-1|TRBJ2-2|.
CATSDTGRGAGGELFF
TGTGCCACCAGTGACACCGGGAGAGGGGCGGGCGGGGAGCTGTTTTTT
>.|TRBV19|TRBJ1-1|.
CASSIGSGKGTEAFF
TGTGCCAGTAGTATAGGGTCGGGAAAGGGCACTGAAGCTTTCTTT
>.|TRBV29-1|TRBJ1-2|.
CSVGTPNYGYTF
TGCAGCGTTGGGACACCTAACTATGGCTACACCTTC
>.|TRBV6-6|TRBJ1-1|TRBD1
CASRRDSGTGGTNTEAFF
TGTGCCAGCAGACGAGATTCCGGGACAGGGGGAACCAACACTGAAGCTTTCTTT
>.|TRBV19|TRBJ2-7|.
CASSDSPPSYEQYF
TGTGCCAGTAGTGATAGTCCCCCCTCCTACGAGCAGTACTTC
>.|TRBV19|TRBJ1-5|TRBD1
CASSIDRGTGAPRPNQPQHF
TGTGCCAGTAGTATAGATCGTGGGACAGGGGCCCCTAGACCAAATCAGCCCCAGCATTTT
>.|TRBV9|TRBJ1-4|TRBD1
CASSVGDRVKEKLFF
TGTGCCAGCAGCGTGGGGGACAGGGTGAAAGAAAAACTGTTTTTT
>.|TRBV6-2/TRBV6-3|TRBJ1-5|.
CASSYPGAGGQPQHF
TGTGCCAGCAGTTACCCCGGGGCTGGGGGGCAGCCCCAGCATTTT
>.|TRBV30|TRBJ2-6|.
CAWTSRGSGANVLTF
TGTGCCTGGACTTCCAGGGGCTCTGGGGCCAACGTCCTGACTTTC
>.|TRBV18|TRBJ1-2|.
CASSPDRGAHNYGYTF
TGTGCCAGCTCCCCAGATCGGGGGGCGCACAACTATGGCTACACCTTC
>.|TRBV30|TRBJ2-7|.
CACQVGRGTEQYF
TGTGCCTGCCAGGTGGGGAGGGGGACCGAGCAGTACTTC
>.|TRBV5-4|TRBJ1-2|.
CASSLGQVQGYTF
TGTGCCAGCAGCTTGGGACAGGTACAGGGCTACACCTTC
>.|TRBV7-2|TRBJ2-5|.
CASSSHQTQYF
TGTGCCAGCAGCTCCCATCAGACCCAGTACTTC
>.|TRBV27|TRBJ2-5|TRBD2
CASSSGLAGVGETQYF
TGTGCCAGCAGTTCGGGACTAGCGGGAGTCGGAGAGACCCAGTACTTC
>few|TRBV18|TRBJ2-7|TRBD1
CASSPLGQGATEQYF
TGTGCCAGCTCACCGCTGGGACAGGGGGCGACCGAGCAGTACTTC
>.|TRBV9|TRBJ2-3|TRBD2
CASSVAGGGYRDTQYF
TGTGCCAGCAGCGTAGCGGGGGGGGGTTACAGGGATACGCAGTATTTT
>few|TRBV30|TRBJ1-5|.
CAWEERPNQPQHF
TGTGCCTGGGAGGAGAGACCCAATCAGCCCCAGCATTTT
>.|TRBV27|TRBJ2-7|TRBD1
CASSFQGDSYEQYF
TGTGCCAGCAGTTTTCAGGGGGACTCCTACGAGCAGTACTTC
>.|TRBV3-1/TRBV3-2|TRBJ2-7|TRBD2
CASSQGKAGGYEQYF
TGTGCCAGCAGCCAAGGTAAAGCGGGAGGCTACGAGCAGTACTTC
>.|TRBV19|TRBJ1-6|.
CASSTRTANSPLHF
TGTGCCAGTAGTACGCGGACAGCTAATTCACCCCTCCACTTT
>.|TRBV5-5|TRBJ1-2|.
CASSSFTGSSGNGYTF
TGTGCCAGCAGCTCCTTTACAGGGTCGAGTGGTAATGGCTACACCTTC
>.|TRBV2|TRBJ2-7|TRBD1
CASRSDRGAGEQYF
TGTGCCAGCAGGTCGGACAGGGGTGCGGGTGAGCAGTACTTC
>once|TRBV7-2|TRBJ2-7|TRBD2
CASSPGTSGGYEQYF
TGTGCCAGCAGCCCGGGGACTAGCGGGGGCTACGAGCAGTACTTC
>.|TRBV5-4|TRBJ2-7|TRBD2
CASSIPSGGSSYEQYF
TGTGCCAGCAGCATTCCTAGCGGGGGGAGCTCCTACGAGCAGTACTTC
>.|TRBV24-1|TRBJ1-2|.
CATSAGGNNYGYTF
TGTGCCACCAGCGCCGGGGGGAATAACTATGGCTACACCTTC
>.|TRBV11-2|TRBJ2-5|.
CASRFAGRKQETQYF
TGTGCCAGCAGGTTCGCGGGGCGAAAGCAAGAGACCCAGTACTTC
>.|TRBV15|TRBJ1-5|TRBD1
CATSRADKGAGQPQHF
TGTGCCACCAGCAGAGCGGATAAGGGGGCTGGTCAGCCCCAGCATTTT
>.|TRBV28|TRBJ2-1|TRBD2
CASNYPRGGRGNEQFF
TGTGCCAGCAACTATCCACGGGGGGGCCGAGGCAATGAGCAGTTCTTC
>.|TRBV5-1|TRBJ2-2|TRBD1
CASSIPGGPPTGELFF
TGCGCCAGCAGCATCCCAGGGGGACCCCCAACCGGGGAGCTGTTTTTT
>.|TRBV30|TRBJ1-5|.
CAWSGGDYSNQPQHF
TGTGCCTGGAGTGGCGGGGATTATAGCAATCAGCCCCAGCATTTT
>.|TRBV6-6|TRBJ1-3|TRBD1
CASSDRGGNTIYF
TGTGCCAGCAGTGACAGGGGCGGAAACACCATATATTTT
>.|TRBV6-5|TRBJ1-5|.
CASSKDSGHQPQHF
TGTGCCAGCAGTAAGGACAGCGGTCATCAGCCCCAGCATTTT
>.|TRBV5-1|TRBJ2-5|TRBD2
CASSSLAGVWETQYF
TGCGCCAGCAGCTCGCTGGCGGGAGTATGGGAGACCCAGTACTTC
>.|TRBV5-1|TRBJ1-6|.
CASSLDAGADSPLHF
TGCGCCAGCAGCTTGGATGCAGGGGCTGACTCACCCCTCCACTTT
>.|TRBV18|TRBJ1-1|.
CASSPDRLSEAFF
TGTGCCAGCTCACCCGACAGGTTGTCTGAAGCTTTCTTT
>.|TRBV5-1|TRBJ1-3|.
CASSPVLGNTIYF
TGCGCCAGCAGCCCAGTGTTGGGAAACACCATATATTTT
>.|TRBV13|TRBJ2-7|TRBD2
CASRGSGGAYEQYF
TGTGCCAGCAGAGGTAGCGGGGGGGCCTACGAGCAGTACTTC
>once|TRBV27|TRBJ1-4|.
CASSPLQSGNEKLFF
TGTGCCAGCAGTCCATTACAGAGCGGTAATGAAAAACTGTTTTTT
>.|TRBV9|TRBJ2-2|TRBD2
CASSQGLAANTGELFF
TGTGCCAGCAGCCAGGGACTAGCGGCGAACACCGGGGAGCTGTTTTTT
>.|TRBV7-2|TRBJ2-7|TRBD1
CASSLGQGEAYEQYF
TGTGCCAGCAGCCTCGGACAGGGGGAGGCCTACGAGCAGTACTTC
>.|TRBV9|TRBJ1-5|TRBD1
CASSVVNWEGGDRVSNQPQHF
TGTGCCAGCAGCGTAGTTAACTGGGAGGGGGGGGACAGGGTGAGCAATCAGCCCCAGCATTTT